A single sample is the source of the 24 T cell receptor beta chains below, sequenced in a study of shared clonotypes between healthy human individuals. Using immunoSEQ multiplex PCR, the repertoire was profiled, and TCRdb retains in-frame clones only, with some absent. The sample carries 490,000 or so clones, roughly 85% recorded once. Specimen: PBMCs. Receptor source: a middle-aged woman in good health. Some clones in this sample may be carry-over from other donors' samples.

The chain combines TRBV7-6 with TRBJ2-1; weak D call: TRBD2 (5 bases). This CDR3 comprises 14 residues. V was trimmed by 1 base and J by 10 bases, leaving 14 bases between them. The germline V gene encodes CDR1 SGHVS and CDR2 FNYEAQ. CDR3 region: CASSLGGFALEQFF. CDR3 nucleotide sequence: TGTGCCAGCAGCTTAGGAGGGTTTGCTTTGGAGCAGTTCTTC.

The CDR3 DNA reads as TGTGCCAGCAGTTTTGGGGCACAGGGGGGCACTGAAGCTTTCTTT. Translation: CASSFGAQGGTEAFF. The chain carries TRBV28 and TRBJ1-1; 8 bases fit TRBD1. CDR1 is MDHEN and CDR2 is SYDVKM in the germline V gene. With 3 bases clipped from V and 4 bases from J, the junction kept 7 bases outside the gene matches. This CDR3 has 15 residues.

V and J are TRBV5-1 and TRBJ1-1; 7 positions match TRBD1. The CDR3 covers 15 residues. Germline V gives CDR1 SGHRS, CDR2 YFSETQ. The V and J ends lost 3 bases and 8 bases, in that order; junction bases with no gene match: 13. This CDR3 is CASSSTGEDWAEAFF. The CDR3 DNA sequence: TGCGCCAGCAGCTCAACAGGGGAAGATTGGGCAGAAGCTTTCTTT. Full variable domain (outside the CDR3, taken from reference TRBV5-1 and TRBJ1-1): KAGVTQTPRYLIKTRGQQVTLSCSPISGHRSVSWYQQTPGQGLQFLFEYFSETQRNKGNFPGRFSGRQFSNSRSEMNVSTLELGDSALYLCASSSTGEDWAEAFFGQGTRLTVV.

The chain carries TRBV30 and TRBJ2-1, with 8 bases aligning to TRBD1. The germline CDR1 and CDR2 sequences are GTSNPN and SVGIG (reference sequence). The trim removed 2 bases at V and 7 bases at J, leaving 10 bases unmatched. The CDR3 extends over 15 amino acids. CDR3 nucleotide sequence: TGTGCCTGGAGTCGCGTGACAGGGGCGGGGAATGAGCAGTTCTTC. Translation: CAWSRVTGAGNEQFF.

V and J are TRBV10-1 and TRBJ2-7, with D perhaps TRBD1 (6 bases). Deletions cut 4 bases from V and 3 bases from J, with 16 bases between. Germline-derived CDR1 and CDR2 are WNHNN and SYGVQD (reference sequence). The CDR3 is made up of 15 amino acids. CDR3 in DNA: TGCGCCAGCAGTGCCCTTCCGGGACACATCTACGAGCAGTACTTC. Translating gives CASSALPGHIYEQYF.

The chain uses TRBV9 and TRBJ2-5, with 12 positions matching TRBD1. CDR3 size: 15 residues. The germline V gene has CDR1 SGDLS and CDR2 YYNGEE. Trimming took 6 bases from V and 5 from J; bases not matched to a gene: 8. CDR3 in DNA: TGTGCCAGCACCCTCGGGACAGGGGGCTATGAGACCCAGTACTTC. It yields the protein CASTLGTGGYETQYF.

Worth noting for this clone: This likely came from a read error, as a far larger clone is one base away. The V gene is TRBV29-1, the J gene TRBJ1-1; D not resolved. Germline values: CDR1 SQVTM, CDR2 ANQGSEA. The CDR3 runs to 14 residues. Trimming took off 4 bases at V and 1 base at J, with 13 bases between the two ends. CDR3 nucleotide sequence: TGCAGCGTTGCCTCCGTGGCGTCGAACACTGAAGCTTTCTTT. Amino acids: CSVASVASNTEAFF.

This clone was seen a few times. The chain links TRBV11-2 to TRBJ2-1; D may be TRBD1 (6 bases). Germline loops: CDR1 SGHAT, CDR2 FQNNGV. The CDR3 loop spans 16 amino acids. Deletions cut 5 bases from V and 2 bases from J, with 16 bases between. The CDR3 loop is CASSPGDRRAYNEQFF. CDR3 coding DNA: TGTGCCAGCAGCCCCGGCGACAGGCGAGCCTACAATGAGCAGTTCTTC.

V is TRBV19 and J is TRBJ1-1; weak D call: TRBD1 (5 bases). The ends were cut back, 5 bases at V and 7 bases at J, with 14 bases in the middle. The CDR3 is made up of 13 amino acids. Germline V lookup: CDR1 LNHDA, CDR2 SQIVND (reference sequence). The CDR3 nucleotides are TGTGCCAGTAGTCGATCCCCGGGGCATGAAGCTTTCTTT. Protein sequence: CASSRSPGHEAFF.

The rearrangement uses TRBV11-2 and TRBJ1-4; D possibly corresponds to TRBD1 (6 bases). V was shortened by 2 bases and J by 3 bases, with 13 bases between the two germline ends. Germline CDR1 and CDR2: SGHAT and FQNNGV. The CDR3 covers 16 residues. CDR3: CASSLIRGAPNEKLFF. DNA for the CDR3: TGTGCCAGCAGCTTAATCCGGGGGGCACCTAATGAAAAACTGTTTTTT.

The chain combines TRBV4-2 with TRBJ2-7, with no clear D. Looked up from germline, CDR1 is LGHNA and CDR2 is YNFKEQ. The CDR3 is 15 amino acids. V gave up 2 bases and J gave up 4 bases, with 15 bases separating them. CDR3 nucleotides: TGTGCCAGCAGCCAACGCTCAGCCGGAGATTACGAGCAGTACTTC. This sequence encodes CASSQRSAGDYEQYF.

In nucleotides, the CDR3 is TGTGCCAGCTCGCCTCCTTGGAATAGCAATCAGCCCCAGCATTTT. It yields the protein CASSPPWNSNQPQHF. V is TRBV18 and J is TRBJ1-5, with D unresolved. V dropped 6 bases and J dropped 0 bases, with 12 bases sitting between them. Germline CDR1 reads KGHSH; CDR2 reads LQKENI. This CDR3 region has 15 residues. The variable domain in full, with the rest retrieved from reference TRBV18 and TRBJ1-5, is NAGVMQNPRHLVRRRGQEARLRCSPMKGHSHVYWYRQLPEEGLKFMVYLQKENIIDESGMPKERFSAEFPKEGPSILRIQQVVRGDSAAYFCASSPPWNSNQPQHFGDGTRLSIL.

This clone appeared many times. The genes are TRBV19 and TRBJ2-2; 10 positions agree with TRBD1. This CDR3 is 19 amino acids long. The germline gives CDR1 LNHDA, CDR2 SQIVND (reference sequence). After removal of 1 base from V and 0 bases from J, the junction contained 8 bases not matched to a gene. The CDR3 spells CASSIGTGGDFSNTGELFF. DNA for the CDR3: TGTGCCAGTAGTATAGGGACAGGGGGGGACTTTTCGAACACCGGGGAGCTGTTTTTT.

The chain recombines TRBV7-6 with TRBJ2-7, with a possible D match to TRBD1 (7 bases). CDR3 length equals 15 residues. CDR1 and CDR2 (germline): SGHVS, FNYEAQ. V was cut by 5 bases and J by 2 bases, with 16 bases left in between. The CDR3 here is CASSPWTGGTYEQYF. The CDR3 DNA reads as TGTGCCAGCAGCCCTTGGACAGGCGGGACCTACGAGCAGTACTTC.

This clone was seen a handful of times. The chain joins TRBV9 to TRBJ2-7, with 7 bases that match TRBD2. V lost 0 bases, J lost 6 bases, and 6 bases stayed unmatched. The CDR3 contains 14 residues. The germline gives CDR1 SGDLS, CDR2 YYNGEE. This CDR3 is CASSVEGEGREQYF. The CDR3 DNA reads TGTGCCAGCAGCGTAGAAGGGGAGGGGCGCGAGCAGTACTTC.

Here the CDR3 DNA reads TGTGCCAGCAGTCCGGGCCCCGGGAGGGAACTGTTTTTT. Protein: CASSPGPGRELFF. This chain uses TRBV27 with TRBJ1-4; D not resolved. CDR3 size: 13 residues. The V end was cut by 5 bases, the J end by 12 bases, with 16 bases between. Germline V gene lookup returns CDR1 MNHEY and CDR2 SMNVEV (reference sequence).

As for this clone: Sequence at one end of the junction differs from germline and may be a read error. The rearrangement links TRBV7-7 to TRBJ2-2, with 10 bases matching TRBD1. Germline V lookup: CDR1 SSHAT, CDR2 FNYEAQ (reference sequence). The CDR3 contains 16 residues. DNA for the CDR3: TGTGCTAGCAGCTCAGGGACAGGGGAAGGCACCGGGGAGCTGTTTTTT. Protein product: CASSSGTGEGTGELFF. Looking up the rest from reference TRBV7-7 and TRBJ2-2 gives the full variable domain: GAGVSQSPRYKVTKRGQDVTLRCDPISSHATLYWYQQALGQGPEFLTYFNYEAQPDKSGLPSDRFSAERPEGSISTLTIQRTEQRDSAMYRCASSSGTGEGTGELFFGEGSRLTVL.

This clone turned up a few times. The chain recombines TRBV5-1 with TRBJ2-3; D gene uncertain. The V and J ends lost 6 bases and 2 bases respectively, with 10 bases between them. Germline V gene lookup returns CDR1 SGHRS and CDR2 YFSETQ. The CDR3 loop spans 13 amino acids. The CDR3 here is CASTPLPTDTQYF. The CDR3, as DNA: TGCGCCAGCACCCCTCTCCCCACAGATACGCAGTATTTT.

The chain joins TRBV5-5 to TRBJ1-4; D gene ambiguous. Germline-derived CDR1 and CDR2 are SGHKS and YYEKEE (reference sequence). The CDR3 spans 14 residues. Trimming took off 0 bases at V and 8 bases at J, with 11 bases between the two ends. The CDR3 DNA is TGTGCCAGCAGCTTGGAATGGTTAGGGGAAAAACTGTTTTTT. It codes for CASSLEWLGEKLFF.

This rearrangement joins TRBV5-4 to TRBJ1-5, with TRBD1 as a possible D gene (5 bases). V was clipped by 0 bases and J by 2 bases, with 12 bases between them. The CDR3 is 16 residues long. In germline, CDR1 is SGHNT, CDR2 YYREEE (reference sequence). CDR3 loop: CASSLDTGVRNQPQHF. The DNA of the CDR3 is TGTGCCAGCAGCTTGGACACGGGGGTGCGCAATCAGCCCCAGCATTTT.

A remark on this clone: The sample contains more than one DNA sequence encoding this CDR3. V gene TRBV5-1 combines with J gene TRBJ2-1; 9 bases agree with TRBD1. Per the germline V gene, CDR1 is SGHRS and CDR2 is YFSETQ. Trimming cost V 4 bases and J 0 bases; bases outside gene matches: 5. The CDR3 is 16 amino acids. Here the CDR3 DNA reads TGCGCCAGCAGCATAGGGACAGGGAGCTCCTACAATGAGCAGTTCTTC. Amino acids: CASSIGTGSSYNEQFF.

J is TRBJ1-1 and V is TRBV11-2; tentative D call: TRBD1 (6 bases). The V gene lost 5 bases and the J gene lost 1 base, with 11 bases spanning the gap. This CDR3 is built from 14 residues. Germline V gene lookup returns CDR1 SGHAT and CDR2 FQNNGV. CDR3 nucleotide sequence: TGTGCCAGCAGCGTCTACAGGGAGAACACTGAAGCTTTCTTT. Protein product: CASSVYRENTEAFF. Supplemented by reference TRBV11-2 and TRBJ1-1, the full variable domain reads EAGVAQSPRYKIIEKRQSVAFWCNPISGHATLYWYQQILGQGPKLLIQFQNNGVVDDSQLPKDRFSAERLKGVDSTLKIQPAKLEDSAVYLCASSVYRENTEAFFGQGTRLTVV.

The chain links TRBV7-2 to TRBJ1-1; no clear D gene. From germline, CDR1 is SGHTA and CDR2 FQGNSA. The CDR3 runs 14 residues. Between the trimmed V and J ends, which lost 5 bases and 5 bases, there was a span of 15 bases. CDR3 amino acids: CASSPSIDVTEAFF. In DNA form, the CDR3 reads TGTGCCAGCAGCCCCTCCATCGATGTGACTGAAGCTTTCTTT.

This chain uses TRBV5-1 with TRBJ2-7, with D perhaps matching TRBD2 (5 bases). Germline V gene data show CDR1 as SGHRS and CDR2 as YFSETQ. There are 20 residues in the CDR3. The V gene lost 3 bases and the J gene lost 3 bases, with 31 bases spanning the gap. The CDR3 here is CASSSPGVRTSNEPFYEQYF. In DNA, the CDR3 is TGCGCCAGCAGCTCCCCCGGGGTTAGAACCTCCAACGAACCCTTCTACGAGCAGTACTTC.